Listed below are T cell receptor beta chains from one sample, sequenced in a study of cytomegalovirus exposure and HLA in healthy donors. Generated by immunoSEQ multiplex PCR, the TCRdb table keeps only in-frame clones and is missing some. Found here are over 150,000 clones, 65% to 80% of them singletons; the top ten hold roughly 2%. Sequencing was done on a sample of PBMCs. The receptors were sampled from a man in his forties in good health and CMV-seronegative. Each CDR3 is given with its conserved first and last residue. Each record gives: D gene, J gene, clone size, V gene, CDR3 protein, CDR3 DNA. A D gene is named only where the DNA matches it firmly. Expanded clones get a size class; other rows say once, few or many, or leave the size out.

>NA|TRBJ1-4|few|TRBV27
CASTPQPGEKLFF
TGTGCCAGCACCCCTCAGCCGGGTGAAAAACTGTTTTTT
>TRBD2|TRBJ2-2|NA|TRBV4-3
CASSQGTSGGDLKNTGELFF
TGCGCCAGCAGCCAAGGGACTAGCGGGGGGGACCTAAAGAACACCGGGGAGCTGTTTTTT
>TRBD1|TRBJ1-3|NA|TRBV9
CASSAGQVSGNTIYF
TGTGCCAGCAGCGCTGGACAGGTCTCGGGAAACACCATATATTTT
>NA|TRBJ1-4|NA|TRBV5-1
CASSVGGSDLNGEKLFF
TGCGCCAGCAGCGTCGGGGGGTCCGATCTTAATGGGGAAAAACTGTTTTTT
>NA|TRBJ2-7|NA|TRBV10-3
CASGINSYEQYF
TGTGCCAGCGGGATTAACTCCTACGAGCAGTACTTC
>NA|TRBJ2-7|few|TRBV18
CASSPPLAVSEQYF
TGTGCCAGCTCACCACCGTTGGCCGTAAGCGAGCAGTACTTC
>TRBD2|TRBJ2-4|few|TRBV9
CASSPRTSGRTTKNIQYF
TGTGCCAGCAGCCCCCGGACTAGCGGGAGGACTACGAAAAACATTCAGTACTTC
>NA|TRBJ1-5|NA|TRBV28
CASGTGFSNQPQHF
TGTGCCAGCGGTACAGGGTTTAGCAATCAGCCCCAGCATTTT
>TRBD2|TRBJ2-3|NA|TRBV7-2
CASSGNSGGSTDTQYF
TGTGCCAGCAGTGGCAATAGCGGGGGCAGCACAGATACGCAGTATTTT
>NA|TRBJ1-1|NA|TRBV7-9
CASSRQNTEAFF
TGTGCCAGCAGCCGACAGAACACTGAAGCTTTCTTT
>NA|TRBJ1-1|NA|TRBV4-1
CASSQEGKGGRTEAFF
TGCGCCAGCAGCCAAGAAGGCAAAGGGGGTCGCACTGAAGCTTTCTTT
>TRBD2|TRBJ2-5|NA|TRBV6-1
CASRGLAQETQYF
TGTGCCAGCAGAGGACTAGCACAAGAGACCCAGTACTTC
>NA|TRBJ2-7|NA|TRBV4-2
CASSQGPGLLGEQYF
TGTGCCAGCAGCCAGGGGCCGGGTCTTCTAGGCGAGCAGTACTTC
>TRBD1|TRBJ1-5|NA|TRBV19
CASFQGAGDQPQHF
TGTGCCAGCTTCCAGGGGGCGGGAGATCAGCCCCAGCATTTT
>TRBD2|TRBJ2-3|once|TRBV4-1
CASSGRTTSGRADTQYF
TGCGCCAGCAGCGGGCGGACAACTAGCGGGAGGGCAGATACGCAGTATTTT
>NA|TRBJ2-7|NA|TRBV7-8
CASSPRLGGTYEQYF
TGTGCCAGCAGCCCCCGACTAGGTGGGACCTACGAGCAGTACTTC
>NA|TRBJ2-7|NA|TRBV11-2
CASSRDTWYEQYF
TGTGCCAGTTCCCGGGACACTTGGTACGAGCAGTACTTC
>TRBD1|TRBJ1-4|NA|TRBV18
CASRMQGAKANEKLFF
TGTGCCAGCCGGATGCAGGGGGCGAAGGCTAATGAAAAACTGTTTTTT
>NA|TRBJ1-4|NA|TRBV6-1
CASGRRGEKLFF
TGTGCCAGCGGGCGACGGGGTGAAAAACTGTTTTTT
>TRBD1|TRBJ2-5|NA|TRBV15
CATTGAGWDQYF
TGTGCCACTACAGGGGCTGGGTGGGACCAGTACTTC
>TRBD1|TRBJ1-3|NA|TRBV7-9
CASSSDQGAGNTIYF
TGTGCCAGCAGTTCAGACCAGGGGGCAGGAAACACCATATATTTT
>TRBD2|TRBJ2-3|NA|TRBV5-4
CASGLRAGGTTDTQYF
TGTGCCAGCGGACTAAGAGCGGGAGGAACCACAGATACGCAGTATTTT
>TRBD1|TRBJ1-5|NA|TRBV5-5
CASSLLVTGPQPQHF
TGTGCCAGCAGCTTACTGGTGACAGGGCCACAGCCCCAGCATTTT
>TRBD2|TRBJ2-7|few|TRBV7-2
CASSDSGSGSYEQYF
TGTGCCAGCAGCGATAGCGGGAGTGGTTCCTACGAGCAGTACTTC
>TRBD2|TRBJ2-1|NA|TRBV11-2
CASSLVRYSGRDKFF
TGTGCCAGCAGCTTAGTCAGGTATAGCGGGAGGGATAAGTTCTTC
>NA|TRBJ1-1|few|TRBV7-2
CASRRHSNTEAFF
TGTGCCAGCAGACGACATTCGAACACTGAAGCTTTCTTT
>NA|TRBJ1-5|NA|TRBV28
CASTDSTLNCQHF
TGTGCCAGCACAGACAGCACCCTAAATTGCCAGCATTTT
>NA|TRBJ1-2|NA|TRBV4-2
CASSQDGAGGGYTF
TGTGCCAGCAGCCAAGATGGGGCGGGGGGTGGCTACACCTTC
>NA|TRBJ2-7|once|TRBV28
CASSLGQATYEQYF
TGTGCCAGCAGCCTGGGGCAGGCCACCTACGAGCAGTACTTC
>TRBD2|TRBJ2-1|NA|TRBV2
CASTETSWGDGEQFF
TGTGCCAGTACGGAGACTAGCTGGGGAGATGGTGAGCAGTTCTTC
>NA|TRBJ1-1|NA|TRBV14
CASAKMNTEAFF
TGTGCCAGCGCGAAGATGAACACTGAAGCTTTCTTT
>NA|TRBJ2-7|NA|TRBV27
CASSLGQGGYEQYF
TGTGCCAGCAGTTTAGGCCAGGGTGGGTACGAGCAGTACTTC
>NA|TRBJ2-2|NA|TRBV6-5
CASGRAAGELFF
TGTGCCAGCGGGCGGGCGGCCGGGGAGCTGTTTTTT
>NA|TRBJ2-1|NA|TRBV7-8
CASSLLGLYPNEQFF
TGTGCCAGCAGCCTGTTAGGACTATATCCCAATGAGCAGTTCTTC
>NA|TRBJ1-2|few|TRBV28
CASRWPYGYTF
TGTGCCAGCAGGTGGCCCTATGGCTACACCTTC
>NA|TRBJ1-2|few|TRBV7-9
CASSLAEAPRRSVGGYTF
TGTGCCAGCAGCTTAGCGGAAGCCCCGCGGCGATCCGTTGGTGGCTACACCTTC
>TRBD2|TRBJ2-1|NA|TRBV5-1
CASSLSGVRSYNEQFF
TGCGCCAGCAGCTTGAGCGGGGTGCGGTCCTACAATGAGCAGTTCTTC
>NA|TRBJ2-7|NA|TRBV19
CASSMGSGSTYEQYF
TGTGCCAGTAGTATGGGCAGTGGAAGTACCTACGAGCAGTACTTC
>NA|TRBJ1-2|NA|TRBV6-5
CASRGRRGREHGYTF
TGTGCCAGCAGAGGTCGCCGAGGGCGGGAGCATGGCTACACCTTC
>TRBD2|TRBJ2-7|NA|TRBV10-3
CAISESPGGEQYF
TGTGCCATCAGTGAGTCGCCGGGGGGCGAGCAGTACTTC
>TRBD1|TRBJ1-5|NA|TRBV19
CASSGTGGQPQHF
TGTGCCAGTAGTGGGACAGGGGGTCAGCCCCAGCATTTT
>TRBD1|TRBJ2-2|NA|TRBV29-1
CSVGTGGSGELFF
TGCAGCGTCGGGACAGGGGGTAGTGGGGAGCTGTTTTTT
>TRBD2|TRBJ2-1|NA|TRBV19
CATSTRAGANNEQFF
TGTGCCACCTCTACTCGAGCGGGAGCCAACAATGAGCAGTTCTTC
>NA|TRBJ2-7|NA|TRBV28
CACGSYEQYF
TGTGCCTGCGGATCCTACGAGCAGTACTTC
>NA|TRBJ1-2|NA|TRBV30
CAWSEQEYGYTF
TGTGCCTGGAGTGAACAGGAATATGGCTACACCTTC
>NA|TRBJ2-2|NA|TRBV5-1
CASSLDPVTTLTGELFF
TGCGCCAGCAGCTTGGATCCTGTGACTACTCTGACCGGGGAGCTGTTTTTT
>NA|TRBJ1-4|NA|TRBV4-2
CASSQEKEPGGKLFF
TGTGCCAGCAGCCAAGAGAAGGAGCCCGGGGGAAAACTGTTTTTT